This passage covers 27 T cell receptor beta chains from one sample sequenced in a study of CD8 T cells in Susac syndrome. It was with random hexamers that about 0.45 to 1 ug RNA was reverse transcribed. TCRdb itself ran the immunoSEQ multiplex PCR reads through MiXCR, one entry per CDR3 protein. The data contain some 180,000 distinct CDR3 sequences, about 95% of them singletons. Sample: CD4+ T cells from PBMCs. The receptors were gathered from a human donor in good health.

The chain employs TRBV19 and TRBJ2-5; tentatively, D is TRBD1 (5 bases). The CDR3 is made up of 13 amino acids. Per germline, CDR1 LNHDA and CDR2 SQIVND (reference sequence). V was cut by 4 bases and J by 3 bases, with 9 bases left in between. CDR3 in amino acids: CASSTDREETQYF. In nucleotides, the CDR3 is TGTGCCAGTAGTACCGACAGAGAAGAGACCCAGTACTTC.

The J gene is TRBJ1-3, the V gene TRBV29-1, with D unresolved. The V end lost 4 bases, the J end lost 0 bases, and 13 bases lay between the germline ends. The CDR3 covers 15 residues. Germline V CDR1 and CDR2: SQVTM, ANQGSEA. CDR3: CSVGSGARSGNTIYF. DNA of the CDR3: TGCAGCGTTGGTTCAGGCGCCCGCTCTGGAAACACCATATATTTT.

The chain combines TRBV5-4 with TRBJ2-1; D is ambiguous. The CDR3 sequence is 12 residues long. V was shortened by 2 bases and J by 4 bases, with 4 bases between the two germline ends. Germline V gene lookup returns CDR1 SGHNT and CDR2 YYREEE (reference sequence). The CDR3 DNA reads TGTGCCAGCAGCTTCATATACAATGAGCAGTTCTTC. Translating gives CASSFIYNEQFF.

The V gene is TRBV20-1, the J gene TRBJ2-1; 8 bases line up with TRBD1. J lost 8 bases, V lost 4 bases, and 10 bases had no gene match. Germline V gene lookup returns CDR1 DFQATT and CDR2 SNEGSKA (reference sequence). The CDR3 sequence is 14 residues long. This CDR3 reads CSANQGAGGDEQFF. The CDR3, as DNA: TGCAGTGCTAATCAGGGGGCAGGGGGAGATGAGCAGTTCTTC.

The chain employs TRBV20-1 and TRBJ2-1; 10 bases map to TRBD2. After removal of 5 bases from V and 5 bases from J, the junction contained 6 bases not matched to a gene. CDR1 and CDR2 (germline): DFQATT, SNEGSKA (reference sequence). CDR3 size: 14 residues. The chain's CDR3 is CSAYGTSVHNEQFF. The CDR3 DNA reads TGCAGTGCTTACGGGACTAGCGTACACAATGAGCAGTTCTTC.

This clonotype is a singleton in its sample. The V call is TRBV29-1, the J call TRBJ2-3; D is perhaps TRBD1 or TRBD2 (5 bases each). The ends were cut back, 0 bases at V and 3 bases at J, with 10 bases in the middle. The CDR3 totals 14 residues. Germline assignment: CDR1 SQVTM and CDR2 ANQGSEA. The chain's CDR3 is CSVEDLGVTDTQYF. The CDR3 coding sequence is TGCAGCGTTGAAGATCTGGGGGTAACAGATACGCAGTATTTT.

V usage is TRBV18 and J usage is TRBJ1-5, with 7 nucleotides matching TRBD1. CDR1 KGHSH and CDR2 LQKENI come from the germline V gene. The CDR3 is 15 residues long. V lost 4 bases and J lost 0; bases outside the gene matches: 3. The CDR3 sequence: CASSRQGGSNQPQHF. The DNA for the CDR3 is TGTGCCAGCTCACGACAGGGCGGTAGCAATCAGCCCCAGCATTTT.

The V and J genes are TRBV28 and TRBJ2-3; TRBD2 matches at 8 bases. The CDR3 length is 15 residues. CDR1 and CDR2 from the germline V gene are MDHEN and SYDVKM. The junction had 9 bases not matched to a gene; V was cut back by 7 bases and J by 3 bases. The CDR3 nucleotides read TGTGCCAGCACGTCAGGAGCGGGAGCGACAGATACGCAGTATTTT. It specifies CASTSGAGATDTQYF.

The rearrangement uses TRBV6-2 or TRBV6-3 and TRBJ1-1; no clear D. Germline V gene sequence: CDR1 MNHEY, CDR2 SVGEGT. The CDR3 is 14 residues long. V lost 7 bases and J lost 3, with 15 bases in between. CDR3 coding DNA: TGTGCCAGCACCCCAGGATATATGGACACTGAAGCTTTCTTT. Translated, it gives CASTPGYMDTEAFF.

The chain carries TRBV7-2 and TRBJ2-5; no definite D call. Looked up from germline, CDR1 is SGHTA and CDR2 is FQGNSA. Between the trimmed V and J ends, which lost 1 base and 1 base, there was a span of 7 bases. The CDR3 length is 14 residues. The CDR3 spells CASSLGSTQETQYF. The DNA of the CDR3 is TGTGCCAGCAGCTTAGGTTCTACCCAAGAGACCCAGTACTTC.

This chain connects TRBV29-1 to TRBJ2-7; TRBD1 aligns across 10 bases. V shed 5 bases and J 1 base; nucleotides not matched to a gene: 2. CDR1 and CDR2 from the germline V gene are SQVTM and ANQGSEA. CDR3 length equals 13 residues. The CDR3 spells CSVWTGGSYEQYF. CDR3 sequence (DNA): TGCAGCGTTTGGACAGGGGGGTCCTACGAGCAGTACTTC.

The chain joins TRBV4-3 to TRBJ2-5, with 7 nucleotides matching TRBD1. Germline values: CDR1 LGHNA, CDR2 YSLEER. There are 15 residues in the CDR3. Unmatched junction bases numbered 9, after V lost 3 bases and J lost 5 bases. CDR3 nucleotide sequence: TGCGCCAGCAGCCAGTTAACAGGGGTTGGGGAGACCCAGTACTTC. It codes for CASSQLTGVGETQYF.

The rearrangement links TRBV20-1 to TRBJ2-3, with 9 bases fitting TRBD2. This CDR3 spans 15 amino acids. The V gene end was trimmed by 0 bases and the J gene end by 4 bases; junction bases not matched to a gene: 5. The germline CDR1 and CDR2 sequences are DFQATT and SNEGSKA (reference sequence). CDR3 residues: CSARDGSGRADTQYF. In DNA, the CDR3 is TGCAGTGCTAGAGATGGTAGCGGGAGAGCAGATACGCAGTATTTT.

The table lists this clonotype with a count of one. The chain has TRBV20-1 and TRBJ1-5, with TRBD1 identical over 10 bases. The CDR3 length is 14 residues. The J segment lost 8 bases and the V segment lost 5 bases, leaving 9 bases of the junction unmatched. The germline CDR1 and CDR2 sequences are DFQATT and SNEGSKA (reference sequence). This chain's CDR3 is CSAQTGTGEEPQHF. Here the CDR3 DNA reads TGCAGTGCTCAAACCGGGACAGGGGAAGAGCCCCAGCATTTT.

The chain has TRBV20-1 and TRBJ2-3; 10 positions agree with TRBD2. V lost 6 bases and J lost 2; bases outside the gene matches: 11. The CDR3 is made up of 16 amino acids. Germline V gene data show CDR1 as DFQATT and CDR2 as SNEGSKA (reference sequence). The CDR3 sequence: CSAPGTSDRYTDTQYF. CDR3 sequence (DNA): TGCAGTGCCCCTGGGACTAGCGACCGTTACACAGATACGCAGTATTTT.

This sequence joins TRBV20-1 and TRBJ2-1; no clear D gene. This CDR3 is built from 12 residues. CDR1 is DFQATT and CDR2 is SNEGSKA in the germline V gene (reference sequence). Trimming took 3 bases from V and 2 from J, leaving 5 bases between them. Written as DNA, the CDR3 is TGCAGTGCTAGGGTACCCTACAATGAGCAGTTCTTC. Translating gives CSARVPYNEQFF.

The chain is built from TRBV29-1 and TRBJ2-7; no definite D call. The CDR3 is 15 residues long. The V and J ends lost 4 bases and 0 bases respectively, with 16 bases between them. Per germline, CDR1 SQVTM and CDR2 ANQGSEA. Here the CDR3 DNA reads TGCAGCGTTGTCCTCCGGCAGCTCAGCTCCTACGAGCAGTACTTC. This sequence encodes CSVVLRQLSSYEQYF.

In this sample, this clonotype turned up once. The chain couples TRBV9 to TRBJ2-3; TRBD2 matches 9 bases. Per the germline V gene, CDR1 is SGDLS and CDR2 is YYNGEE. This CDR3 is 14 amino acids long. Trimming at V came to 4 bases and at J to 3 bases, leaving 3 bases not matched to a gene. The CDR3: CASSRLAATDTQYF. CDR3 DNA: TGTGCCAGCAGCCGACTAGCGGCGACAGATACGCAGTATTTT.

V usage is TRBV5-1 and J usage is TRBJ2-7; 11 nucleotides agree with TRBD1. Germline CDR1 reads SGHRS; CDR2 reads YFSETQ. This CDR3 has 13 residues. The J segment lost 6 bases and the V segment lost 4 bases, leaving 3 bases of the junction unmatched. CDR3 sequence: CASSPGQGGEQYF. CDR3 DNA sequence: TGCGCCAGCAGCCCGGGACAGGGGGGCGAGCAGTACTTC.

This sequence joins TRBV12-3 or TRBV12-4 and TRBJ1-1; D is possibly TRBD1 (5 bases). The CDR3 consists of 13 residues. Deletions cut 7 bases from V and 5 bases from J, with 14 bases between. The CDR3 is CASTGDLRTEAFF. CDR3 DNA sequence: TGTGCCAGCACCGGGGACCTAAGGACTGAAGCTTTCTTT.

This clonotype was counted a few times. The gene calls are TRBV12-3 or TRBV12-4 and TRBJ2-1, with 11 bases that match TRBD2. The V gene end was trimmed by 5 bases and the J gene end by 5 bases; junction bases not matched to a gene: 5. This CDR3 is built from 15 residues. The CDR3 sequence is CASSQGTSGNNEQFF. CDR3 coding DNA: TGTGCCAGCAGTCAGGGGACTAGCGGCAACAATGAGCAGTTCTTC.

The chain has TRBV27 and TRBJ1-5; D is ambiguous. Trimming took 3 bases from V and 7 from J, leaving 13 bases between them. The CDR3 extends over 14 amino acids. Germline values: CDR1 MNHEY, CDR2 SMNVEV (reference sequence). The CDR3 sequence is CASSFRGLGQPQHF. CDR3 nucleotide sequence: TGTGCCAGCAGTTTTCGGGGATTGGGACAGCCCCAGCATTTT.

V gene TRBV28 combines with J gene TRBJ1-2, with unresolved D. The germline V and J ends were trimmed by 4 bases and 6 bases, with 9 bases remaining between them. CDR3 length: 12 residues. From germline, CDR1 is MDHEN and CDR2 SYDVKM. CDR3 residues: CASSWTFDGYTF. The CDR3, as DNA: TGTGCCAGCAGTTGGACTTTTGATGGCTACACCTTC.

The rearrangement links TRBV3-1 to TRBJ2-1; D is perhaps TRBD1 (5 bases). V was trimmed by 0 bases and J by 8 bases, leaving 14 bases between them. There are 15 residues in the CDR3. Germline-derived CDR1 and CDR2 are LGHDT and YNNKEL (reference sequence). CDR3 nucleotide sequence: TGTGCCAGCAGCCAAGATCTCGTGGGGCCCGATGAGCAGTTCTTC. Translation gives CASSQDLVGPDEQFF.

This clonotype was detected once. The CDR3 DNA follows: TGCAGTGCTAGACCCATCAACACCGGGGAGCTGTTTTTT. Amino acid sequence: CSARPINTGELFF. The chain carries TRBV20-1 and TRBJ2-2; D is uncertain. This CDR3 is 13 amino acids long. Germline lookup yields CDR1 DFQATT and CDR2 SNEGSKA (reference sequence). V lost 2 bases to trimming and J lost 2 bases, with 6 bases between them.

The rearrangement joins TRBV20-1 to TRBJ2-3; no reliable D call. V gave up 6 bases and J gave up 3 bases, with 10 bases separating them. The CDR3 runs 12 residues. Germline V gene lookup returns CDR1 DFQATT and CDR2 SNEGSKA (reference sequence). CDR3 amino acids: CSATGATDTQYF. CDR3 nucleotide sequence: TGCAGTGCAACTGGAGCGACAGATACGCAGTATTTT.

This clonotype occurred once. The chain recombines TRBV20-1 with TRBJ2-5; D is possibly TRBD2 (5 bases). CDR3 length: 15 residues. V shed 0 bases and J shed 1 base, with 12 bases lying between them. Per germline, CDR1 DFQATT and CDR2 SNEGSKA (reference sequence). CDR3 loop: CSARDRILGQETQYF. In nucleotides, the CDR3 is TGCAGTGCTAGAGACCGAATACTAGGCCAAGAGACCCAGTACTTC.